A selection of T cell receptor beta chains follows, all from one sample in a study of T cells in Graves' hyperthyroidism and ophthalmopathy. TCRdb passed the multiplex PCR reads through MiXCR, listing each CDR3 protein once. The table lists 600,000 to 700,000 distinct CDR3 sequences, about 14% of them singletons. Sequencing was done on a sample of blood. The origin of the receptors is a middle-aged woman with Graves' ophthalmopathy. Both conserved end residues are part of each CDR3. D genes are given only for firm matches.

CATSRDVNTIYF	TRBV15	NA	TRBJ1-3
CASSPWDRGETEAFF	TRBV12-3/TRBV12-4	TRBD1	TRBJ1-1
CSVPGYDKNIQYF	TRBV20-1	NA	TRBJ2-4
CASSYSGRDSGNTIYF	TRBV6-5	NA	TRBJ1-3
CSAPGQGNTEAFF	TRBV20-1	TRBD1	TRBJ1-1
CASRLWTENTEAFF	TRBV6-2/TRBV6-3	NA	TRBJ1-1
CASSGGRGSYEQYF	TRBV2	TRBD2	TRBJ2-7
CASGSEGETQYF	TRBV7-9	NA	TRBJ2-5
CASRETSGNNEQFF	TRBV11-2	TRBD2	TRBJ2-1
CASSLPYTGELFF	TRBV6-1	NA	TRBJ2-2
CSVGTQETQYF	TRBV29-1	NA	TRBJ2-5
CASARMNTEAFF	TRBV12-5	NA	TRBJ1-1
CASSDLGTGNTEAFF	TRBV25-1	TRBD1	TRBJ1-1
CASSLTPGAYEQYF	TRBV5-6	NA	TRBJ2-7
CASSPKPGQGGETQYF	TRBV6-1	TRBD1	TRBJ2-5
CASIGTEAFF	TRBV28	NA	TRBJ1-1